These 3 T cell receptor beta chains share one sample of origin, sequenced in a study of blood T cell repertoires in COVID-19. Produced via immunoSEQ multiplex PCR; TCRdb's table is partial and in-frame only. Of 250,000 or so clones listed, roughly 88% are singletons. The specimen was peripheral blood. The receptor source for this set is a woman in her twenties or thirties with COVID-19, enrolled during active disease.

The V and J genes are TRBV3-1 (or the pseudogene TRBV3-2) and TRBJ2-2; possibly TRBD2 for D (6 bases). Germline V gene lookup returns CDR1 LGHDT and CDR2 YNNKEL (reference sequence). V shed 7 bases and J shed 7 bases, with 28 bases lying between them. This CDR3 has 18 amino acids. As DNA, the CDR3 is TGTGCCAGCATGGGAAGGGTTGACGTCCTAGCGCCGGACGGGGAGCTGTTTTTT. This gives the protein CASMGRVDVLAPDGELFF.

Remarks on this clone: This sample includes further DNA sequences coding for the same CDR3. The V and J genes are TRBV12-3 or TRBV12-4 and TRBJ2-2, with D perhaps TRBD2 (5 bases). V lost 3 bases, J lost 5 bases, and 7 bases lay in between. The CDR3 is 13 amino acids. Here the CDR3 DNA reads TGTGCCAGCAGTTTCCCGGGGACCGGGGAGCTGTTTTTT. The encoded protein is CASSFPGTGELFF.

The V gene is TRBV7-2, the J gene TRBJ2-5; 8 bases are shared with TRBD1. Germline V gene lookup returns CDR1 SGHTA and CDR2 FQGNSA. V shed 4 bases and J 5 bases; nucleotides not matched to a gene: 6. The length of the CDR3 is 14 residues. CDR3 sequence reads: CASSSDRVRETQYF. In DNA form, the CDR3 reads TGTGCCAGCAGCTCGGACAGGGTACGGGAGACCCAGTACTTC. Full variable domain (rest looked up from reference TRBV7-2 and TRBJ2-5): GAGVSQSPSNKVTEKGKDVELRCDPISGHTALYWYRQSLGQGLEFLIYFQGNSAPDKSGLPSDRFSAERTGGSVSTLTIQRTQQEDSAVYLCASSSDRVRETQYFGPGTRLLVL.